This T cell receptor (beta chain) was recovered during a study of CD8 T cells in Susac syndrome. Between the trimmed V and J ends, which lost 0 bases and 0 bases, there was a span of 12 bases. The CDR3 totals 17 residues. Germline CDR1 LGHNA, CDR2 YSLEER. After extraction with the RNeasy kit, about 0.45 to 1 ug of the RNA was reverse transcribed using random hexamers. The amplification used immunoSEQ multiplex PCR on TCR beta CDR3; it spanned 54 Vbeta and 13 Jbeta. TCRdb fed the immunoSEQ multiplex PCR reads into MiXCR, producing one record per CDR3 protein. The table includes about 180,000 distinct CDR3 sequences, 90% to 96% detected once.

The sequenced material came from CD4+ T cells from PBMCs. The clonotype was recovered from a human donor with multiple sclerosis. This chain links TRBV4-3 with TRBJ2-1; the D is unclear. The CDR3 bases are TGCGCCAGCAGCCAAGATTGGGCTGGAGCCTCCTACAATGAGCAGTTCTTC. Amino acid sequence: CASSQDWAGASYNEQFF.